The 2 T cell receptor beta chains below were found in one sample sequenced in a study of shared clonotypes between healthy human individuals. Assay used: immunoSEQ multiplex PCR; TCRdb lists only in-frame clones, some missing. The data show approximately 1,500,000 clones, with around 98% seen just once and about 0.4% held by the top ten. The sequenced sample consisted of naive CD4+ T cells sorted from blood. The subset was: CD45RA+ positively selected. The receptors here all came from a man in his thirties or forties in good health.

The chain links TRBV9 to TRBJ2-2; 7 bases fit TRBD2. J lost 2 bases, V lost 3 bases, and 7 bases had no gene match. The CDR3 spans 16 residues. CDR1 is SGDLS and CDR2 is YYNGEE in the germline V gene. CDR3 sequence (DNA): TGTGCCAGCAGCGCGGGAGGAGGGCTTAACACCGGGGAGCTGTTTTTT. Protein sequence: CASSAGGGLNTGELFF.

CDR3 loop: CASSYLTREKLFF. CDR3 DNA: TGTGCCAGCAGTTACCTTACCCGTGAAAAACTGTTTTTT. This sequence joins TRBV6-5 and TRBJ1-4; D uncertain. The germline V gene has CDR1 MNHEY and CDR2 SVGAGI. Trimming took off 2 bases at V and 7 bases at J, with 8 bases between the two ends. The CDR3 is 13 amino acids.